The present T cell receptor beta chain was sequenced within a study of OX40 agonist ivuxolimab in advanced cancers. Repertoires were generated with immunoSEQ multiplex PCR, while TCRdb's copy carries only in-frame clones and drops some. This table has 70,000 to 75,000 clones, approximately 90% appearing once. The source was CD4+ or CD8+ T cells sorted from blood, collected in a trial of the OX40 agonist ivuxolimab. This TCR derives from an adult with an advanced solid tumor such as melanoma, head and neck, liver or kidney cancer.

The CDR3, as DNA: TGTGCCATCAGAGGAACAGGGTATGGCTACACCTTC. Amino acids: CAIRGTGYGYTF. This sequence joins TRBV10-3 and TRBJ1-2; D perhaps matches TRBD1 (6 bases). This CDR3 contains 12 residues. Trimming removed 6 bases at V and 5 bases at J, with 10 bases between. Germline-derived CDR1 and CDR2 are ENHRY and SYGVKD.